The next 29 T cell receptor beta chains were all read from a single sample in a study of cytotoxic CD8 clonotypes in ibrutinib-treated CLL. Produced via immunoSEQ multiplex PCR; TCRdb's table is partial and in-frame only. This repertoire shows 250,000 to 350,000 clones, around 76% found once; its top ten account for around 5.1%. The sequencing here drew on PBMCs, taken at disease progression, from a patient treated with ibrutinib. These receptors were obtained from a human donor with chronic lymphocytic leukemia.

This chain joins TRBV27 and TRBJ1-5; D unclear. With 2 bases removed from V and 7 bases from J, the gap between germline ends came to 12 bases. The CDR3 is 14 residues long. The germline V gene has CDR1 MNHEY and CDR2 SMNVEV (reference sequence). CDR3 loop: CASSLMRGHQPQHF. The CDR3 nucleotides read TGTGCCAGCAGTTTAATGAGAGGGCACCAGCCCCAGCATTTT.

This rearrangement joins TRBV28 to TRBJ2-7, with no clear D. This CDR3 comprises 11 residues. The germline V and J ends were trimmed by 2 bases and 7 bases, with 6 bases remaining between them. Germline V gene data show CDR1 as MDHEN and CDR2 as SYDVKM. The CDR3 sequence is CASSLLGEQYF. The CDR3 nucleotides are TGTGCCAGCAGTTTACTTGGTGAGCAGTACTTC.

V usage is TRBV4-1 and J usage is TRBJ2-7, with unresolved D. Between the trimmed V and J ends, which lost 0 bases and 2 bases, there was a span of 8 bases. CDR1 is MGHRA, CDR2 YSYEKL, per germline. This CDR3 region has 14 residues. CDR3 DNA sequence: TGCGCCAGCAGCCAAGATCCGAATCCCTACGAGCAGTACTTC. Translating it yields CASSQDPNPYEQYF.

V and J are TRBV11-2 and TRBJ1-1, with D possibly matching TRBD1 (5 bases). From germline, CDR1 is SGHAT and CDR2 FQNNGV. This CDR3 region has 15 residues. Trimming stripped 7 bases from V and 0 bases from J, with 15 bases between. CDR3 nucleotide sequence: TGTGCCAGCACCCGTCCCGGGACTGTGAACACTGAAGCTTTCTTT. Encoded protein: CASTRPGTVNTEAFF.

This rearrangement joins TRBV11-2 to TRBJ2-7, with 11 positions matching TRBD1. Per the germline V gene, CDR1 is SGHAT and CDR2 is FQNNGV. The CDR3 extends over 17 amino acids. Germline trimming cut 2 bases from V and 2 bases from J; bases unmatched to any gene: 8. The CDR3 DNA is TGTGCCAGCAGCTTACACGGACAGGGGGCGGCCGCCTACGAGCAGTACTTC. This codes for CASSLHGQGAAAYEQYF.

V usage is TRBV28 and J usage is TRBJ2-7; perhaps TRBD1 as D (6 bases). This CDR3 region has 16 residues. Trimming shortened V by 4 bases and J by 3 bases, and 19 bases separated the two germline ends. CDR1 is MDHEN and CDR2 is SYDVKM in the germline V gene. The CDR3 sequence: CASSWGSGTMDYEQYF. DNA for the CDR3: TGTGCCAGCAGTTGGGGGTCCGGGACAATGGACTACGAGCAGTACTTC.

The V gene is TRBV2, the J gene TRBJ1-2; tentative D call: TRBD1 (6 bases). V gave up 9 bases and J gave up 7 bases, with 21 bases separating them. CDR3 size: 14 residues. The V gene's germline CDR1 is SNHLY and CDR2 FYNNEI. CDR3 amino acids: CASLGRGAPPGYTF. Here the CDR3 DNA reads TGTGCCAGTCTCGGGAGGGGGGCCCCCCCTGGCTACACCTTC.

The gene calls are TRBV4-1 and TRBJ2-1; D possibly corresponds to TRBD1 (6 bases). There are 15 residues in the CDR3. Germline V gene data show CDR1 as MGHRA and CDR2 as YSYEKL. Trimming shortened V by 4 bases and J by 4 bases, and 14 bases separated the two germline ends. The CDR3 coding sequence is TGCGCCAGCAGCCCCCACAGGGACATTTACAATGAGCAGTTCTTC. Its protein is CASSPHRDIYNEQFF.

This chain joins TRBV6-1 and TRBJ2-5; a possible D gene is TRBD2 (7 bases). CDR1 is MNHNS and CDR2 is SASEGT in the germline V gene. The germline V and J ends were trimmed by 2 bases and 5 bases, with 21 bases remaining between them. This CDR3 is built from 17 residues. In DNA, the CDR3 is TGTGCCAGCAGTGAACGGCGGGGGCGTAGAAATGAGGAGACCCAGTACTTC. Protein product: CASSERRGRRNEETQYF.

The chain joins TRBV4-1 to TRBJ2-6; D is tentatively TRBD1 or TRBD2 (5 bases each). V lost 0 bases and J lost 0, with 9 bases in between. Germline V gives CDR1 MGHRA, CDR2 YSYEKL. This CDR3 has 17 residues. The CDR3 DNA reads TGCGCCAGCAGCCAAGATCGAGGGGACTCTGGGGCCAACGTCCTGACTTTC. Translated: CASSQDRGDSGANVLTF.

This clone was observed a single time. CDR3 residues: CASRMGTGRPYGYTF. CDR3 sequence (DNA): TGTGCCAGCAGAATGGGGACAGGGAGGCCCTATGGCTACACCTTC. The V gene is TRBV6-5, the J gene TRBJ1-2, with TRBD1 matching 9 bases. The CDR3 runs 15 residues. After removal of 6 bases from V and 4 bases from J, the junction contained 9 bases not matched to a gene. Germline V gene sequence: CDR1 MNHEY, CDR2 SVGAGI.

Only a few counts were recorded for this clone. This sequence joins TRBV6-6 and TRBJ1-5; 8 bases are shared with TRBD1. The CDR3 covers 14 residues. Per the germline V gene, CDR1 is MNHNY and CDR2 is SVGAGI (reference sequence). Trimming at V came to 4 bases and at J to 6 bases, leaving 5 bases not matched to a gene. The CDR3 region is CASSWGQAGQPQHF. For the CDR3, the DNA is TGTGCCAGCAGTTGGGGACAGGCTGGTCAGCCCCAGCATTTT.

The chain couples TRBV9 to TRBJ2-2; D gene unclear. The germline V gene encodes CDR1 SGDLS and CDR2 YYNGEE. This CDR3 spans 14 amino acids. The ends were cut back, 0 bases at V and 6 bases at J, with 9 bases in the middle. The CDR3 coding sequence is TGTGCCAGCAGCGTAGTATCGAGGTCCGGGGAGCTGTTTTTT. The encoded protein is CASSVVSRSGELFF. The entire variable domain, with the rest obtained from reference TRBV9 and TRBJ2-2, is as follows: DSGVTQTPKHLITATGQRVTLRCSPRSGDLSVYWYQQSLDQGLQFLIQYYNGEERAKGNILERFSAQQFPDLHSELNLSSLELGDSALYFCASSVVSRSGELFFGEGSRLTVL.

The chain recombines TRBV6-1 with TRBJ1-3; D call uncertain. Germline assignment: CDR1 MNHNS and CDR2 SASEGT. Trimming stripped 0 bases from V and 0 bases from J, with 18 bases between. The CDR3 totals 19 residues. This CDR3 reads CASSEAFFRQGHSGNTIYF. In DNA, the CDR3 is TGTGCCAGCAGTGAAGCTTTCTTTCGACAAGGCCACTCTGGAAACACCATATATTTT.

The V call is TRBV9, the J call TRBJ1-3, with D tentatively TRBD1 (5 bases). Per the germline V gene, CDR1 is SGDLS and CDR2 is YYNGEE. The CDR3 runs 15 residues. With 4 bases removed from V and 2 bases from J, the gap between germline ends came to 13 bases. CDR3 in amino acids: CASSPRDSAGNTIYF. The DNA of the CDR3 is TGTGCCAGCAGCCCGCGCGACAGTGCTGGAAACACCATATATTTT. The full variable domain, in which reference TRBV9 and TRBJ1-3 provide the parts outside the CDR3, is DSGVTQTPKHLITATGQRVTLRCSPRSGDLSVYWYQQSLDQGLQFLIQYYNGEERAKGNILERFSAQQFPDLHSELNLSSLELGDSALYFCASSPRDSAGNTIYFGEGSWLTVV.

The V and J genes are TRBV7-9 and TRBJ2-1; 13 nucleotides line up with TRBD2. The ends lost 0 bases at V and 7 bases at J; junction bases unmatched: 6. CDR1 SEHNR and CDR2 FQNEAQ come from the germline V gene (reference sequence). The CDR3 contains 17 residues. This CDR3 reads CASSLAVTSGGLNEQFF. CDR3 nucleotides: TGTGCCAGCAGCTTAGCGGTGACTAGCGGGGGGTTAAATGAGCAGTTCTTC.

The V call is TRBV5-6, the J call TRBJ1-4; 8 positions agree with TRBD1. The ends lost 0 bases at V and 2 bases at J; junction bases unmatched: 6. Germline assignment: CDR1 SGHDT and CDR2 YYEEEE. This CDR3 contains 17 residues. This CDR3 is CASSLGGQGLTNEKLFF. The CDR3 nucleotides read TGTGCCAGCAGCTTGGGCGGACAGGGACTGACTAATGAAAAACTGTTTTTT.

V and J are TRBV13 and TRBJ2-7, with D tentatively TRBD2 (6 bases). Trimming removed 5 bases from V and 6 bases from J, with 11 bases in between. The V gene's germline CDR1 is PRHDT and CDR2 FYEKMQ (reference sequence). This CDR3 is built from 12 residues. CDR3 in DNA: TGTGCCAGCAGCCGCGGAGGGCGCGAGCAGTACTTC. Translated, it gives CASSRGGREQYF.

The CDR3 spells CASSSVQLMNTEAFF. For the CDR3, the DNA is TGTGCCAGCAGCTCCGTTCAGCTAATGAACACTGAAGCTTTCTTT. This chain connects TRBV7-6 to TRBJ1-1; D gene uncertain. This CDR3 is 15 amino acids long. Germline assignment: CDR1 SGHVS and CDR2 FNYEAQ. V lost 4 bases and J lost 0, with 12 bases in between.

The V call is TRBV29-1, the J call TRBJ2-6; a possible D gene is TRBD2 (5 bases). CDR1 and CDR2 (germline): SQVTM, ANQGSEA. The CDR3 sequence is 16 residues long. V lost 4 bases and J lost 4, with 17 bases in between. The CDR3 DNA follows: TGCAGCGTTGTTGAGGTAGGGAGTTCCGGGGCCAACGTCCTGACTTTC. Translation: CSVVEVGSSGANVLTF.

This chain joins TRBV9 and TRBJ2-3; D assignment may be TRBD1 or TRBD2 (5 bases each). CDR3 length: 16 residues. V shed 7 bases and J shed 0 bases, with 18 bases lying between them. The germline V gene has CDR1 SGDLS and CDR2 YYNGEE. CDR3 bases: TGTGCCAGCGGGACGGGTGTCTCCTCTAGCACAGATACGCAGTATTTT. Its protein product is CASGTGVSSSTDTQYF.

V and J are TRBV7-2 and TRBJ2-1, with a possible D match to TRBD2 (5 bases). This CDR3 is 11 amino acids long. The germline CDR1 and CDR2 sequences are SGHTA and FQGNSA. V was trimmed by 3 bases and J by 10 bases, leaving 7 bases between them. The CDR3 DNA is TGTGCCAGCAGCTTCGGGGTCGAGCAGTTCTTC. Amino acid sequence: CASSFGVEQFF.

This chain connects TRBV9 to TRBJ2-5; 9 bases agree with TRBD1. Losses at the gene ends were 2 bases for V and 5 bases for J; bases not matched to a gene: 4. CDR1 is SGDLS and CDR2 is YYNGEE in the germline V gene. The CDR3 is made up of 14 amino acids. CDR3 coding DNA: TGTGCCAGCAGCGTGGAAGGGACAGGGGAGACCCAGTACTTC. It yields the protein CASSVEGTGETQYF.

This clone was detected only a few times. This chain uses TRBV2 with TRBJ1-3; possible D gene TRBD1, 6 bases. Germline assignment: CDR1 SNHLY and CDR2 FYNNEI. CDR3 size: 14 residues. The V and J ends lost 8 bases and 0 bases respectively, with 11 bases between them. CDR3 sequence (DNA): TGTGCCAGCCGCTCAGGGGTCTCTGGAAACACCATATATTTT. Amino acids: CASRSGVSGNTIYF.

This clone appeared a single time. V gene TRBV29-1 combines with J gene TRBJ2-7; 7 bases are a match to TRBD1. This CDR3 is 15 amino acids long. The J segment lost 3 bases and the V segment lost 5 bases, leaving 13 bases of the junction unmatched. Germline V gene data show CDR1 as SQVTM and CDR2 as ANQGSEA. The CDR3 DNA follows: TGCAGCGTTCAGGACAGGTCCCTTTTAGTCTACGAGCAGTACTTC. Translating gives CSVQDRSLLVYEQYF.

The CDR3 region is CASSESLARYEQYF. The CDR3 DNA is TGTGCCAGCAGTGAGTCGCTAGCGCGGTACGAGCAGTACTTC. This sequence joins TRBV6-1 and TRBJ2-7; D is perhaps TRBD2 (6 bases). Germline V gene sequence: CDR1 MNHNS, CDR2 SASEGT. CDR3 length equals 14 residues. V lost 3 bases and J lost 4, with 13 bases in between.

The table lists this clone with a few counts. J is TRBJ1-2 and V is TRBV10-2, with D tentatively TRBD1 (6 bases). Trimming cost V 5 bases and J 4 bases, with 11 bases left between them. Germline V gene sequence: CDR1 WSHSY, CDR2 SAAADI. This CDR3 has 13 residues. CDR3 nucleotide sequence: TGCGCCAGCAGTCCTCAGGACAGCTATGGCTACACCTTC. It yields the protein CASSPQDSYGYTF.

The chain links TRBV27 to TRBJ2-7, with 7 bases aligning to TRBD1. The CDR3 consists of 15 residues. Germline V lookup: CDR1 MNHEY, CDR2 SMNVEV (reference sequence). After removal of 2 bases from V and 3 bases from J, the junction contained 7 bases not matched to a gene. The CDR3 DNA reads TGTGCCAGCAGTTTAACCGACAGGGCTGGCTACGAGCAGTACTTC. Its protein is CASSLTDRAGYEQYF.

The rearrangement links TRBV7-6 to TRBJ2-1; no firm D call. Germline loops: CDR1 SGHVS, CDR2 FNYEAQ. This CDR3 has 15 residues. V dropped 1 base and J dropped 9 bases, with 16 bases sitting between them. The CDR3 loop is CASSLVPTPVGEQFF. As DNA, the CDR3 is TGTGCCAGCAGCTTAGTCCCGACTCCAGTGGGTGAGCAGTTCTTC.